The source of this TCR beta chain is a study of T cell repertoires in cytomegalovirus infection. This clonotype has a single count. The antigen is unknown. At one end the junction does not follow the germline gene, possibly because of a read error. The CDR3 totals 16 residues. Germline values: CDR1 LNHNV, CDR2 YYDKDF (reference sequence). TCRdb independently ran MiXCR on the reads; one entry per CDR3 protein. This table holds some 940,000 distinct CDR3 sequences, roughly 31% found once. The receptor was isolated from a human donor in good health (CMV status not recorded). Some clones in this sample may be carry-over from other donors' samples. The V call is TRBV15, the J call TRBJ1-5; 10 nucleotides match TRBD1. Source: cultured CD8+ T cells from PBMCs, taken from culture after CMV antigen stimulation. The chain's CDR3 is CATSRRTGGISQSQHF. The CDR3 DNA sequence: TGTGCCACCAGCAGACGGACAGGGGGAATAAGTCAGTCCCAGCATTTT.